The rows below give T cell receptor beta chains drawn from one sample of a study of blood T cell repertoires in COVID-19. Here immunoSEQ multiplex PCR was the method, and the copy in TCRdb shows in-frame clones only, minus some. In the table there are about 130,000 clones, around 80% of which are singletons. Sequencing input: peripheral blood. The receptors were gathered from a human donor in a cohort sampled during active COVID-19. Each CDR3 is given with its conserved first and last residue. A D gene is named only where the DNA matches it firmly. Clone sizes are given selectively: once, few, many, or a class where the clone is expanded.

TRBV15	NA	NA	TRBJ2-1	TGTGCCACCAGCAGGGGGCCGGGGGTCAATGAGCAGTTCTTC	CATSRGPGVNEQFF
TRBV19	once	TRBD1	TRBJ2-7	TGTGCCAGTCGGAAATCCGGGACAGTTTCCTACGAGCAGTACTTC	CASRKSGTVSYEQYF
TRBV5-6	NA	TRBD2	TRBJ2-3	TGTGCCAGCAGCTTTACTAGCGGCACAGATACGCAGTATTTT	CASSFTSGTDTQYF
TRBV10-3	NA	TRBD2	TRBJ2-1	TGTGCCACCTCGGGGGGATACAATGAGCAGTTCTTC	CATSGGYNEQFF
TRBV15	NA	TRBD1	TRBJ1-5	TGTGCCACCAGCTTCTTGACAGGGAGAGGGTCGTATAGCAATCAGCCCCAGCATTTT	CATSFLTGRGSYSNQPQHF
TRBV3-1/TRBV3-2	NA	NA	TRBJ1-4	TGTGCCAGCAGCCAAAGGAGGGGCAATGAAAAACTGTTTTTT	CASSQRRGNEKLFF
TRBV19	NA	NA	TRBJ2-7	TGTGCCAGTAGTATGTCACTGGCCTACGAGCAGTACTTC	CASSMSLAYEQYF
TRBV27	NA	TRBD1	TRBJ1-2	TGTGCCAGCAGTGCCCGGGACAGGGGGCTCCATGGCTACACCTTC	CASSARDRGLHGYTF
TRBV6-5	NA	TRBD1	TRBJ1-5	TGTGCCAGCATTACAGACAGGGCGACGAACCAGCCCCAGCATTTT	CASITDRATNQPQHF
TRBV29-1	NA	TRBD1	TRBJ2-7	TGCAGCGTAGGGACAGGGCGAGCCTACGAGCAGTACTTC	CSVGTGRAYEQYF
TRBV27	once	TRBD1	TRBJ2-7	TGTGCCAGCAGTTTTGGGACAGGGGCCTACGAGCAGTACTTC	CASSFGTGAYEQYF
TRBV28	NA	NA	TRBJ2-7	TGTGCCAGCAGTTTAATGTGGAGTTACGAGCAGTACTTC	CASSLMWSYEQYF
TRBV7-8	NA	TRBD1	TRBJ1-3	TGTGCCACCAGGGACAGCAGCTCTGGAAACACCATATATTTT	CATRDSSSGNTIYF
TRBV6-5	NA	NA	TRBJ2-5	TGTGCCAGCAGTTTGGAGGGCTTGGGAACCCAGTACTTC	CASSLEGLGTQYF
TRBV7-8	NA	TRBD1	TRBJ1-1	TGTGCCAGCAGCCCGCAAAAGGGGCAGGGGGCATCAATGAACACTGAAGCTTTCTTT	CASSPQKGQGASMNTEAFF
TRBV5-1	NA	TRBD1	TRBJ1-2	TGCGCCAGCAGCTGGGGACAGAACTATGGCTACACCTTC	CASSWGQNYGYTF
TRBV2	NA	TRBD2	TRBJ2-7	TGTGCCACCCCTGGGGATAGCGGGGGCCCTCCCTACGAGCAGTACTTC	CATPGDSGGPPYEQYF
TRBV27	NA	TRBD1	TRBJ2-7	TGTGCCAGCAGTATCATGACAGGGAGCCCCCTATACAAGTACGAGCAGTACTTC	CASSIMTGSPLYKYEQYF
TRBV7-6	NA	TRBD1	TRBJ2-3	TGTGCCAGCAGCACCGGACAGGGTCAACTGCTTACGCAGTATTTT	CASSTGQGQLLTQYF
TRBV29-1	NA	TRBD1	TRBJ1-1	TGCAGCGTCCGCACAGGGGGTAACACTGAAGCTTTCTTT	CSVRTGGNTEAFF
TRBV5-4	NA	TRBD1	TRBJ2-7	TGTGCCAGCAGCCCCAGTCCCGGGACAGGGACTCACTCCTACGAGCAGTACTTC	CASSPSPGTGTHSYEQYF
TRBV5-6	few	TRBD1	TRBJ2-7	TGTGCCAGCAGCGTCCGGGACAGGGGTGTAAAACAGTACTTC	CASSVRDRGVKQYF
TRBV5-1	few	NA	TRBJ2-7	TGCGCCAGCAGCTTGCCAGGGGACGAGCAGTACTTC	CASSLPGDEQYF
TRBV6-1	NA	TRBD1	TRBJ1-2	TGTGCCAGCAGTGAACTAATCCAGGGGGCCACCGGCTATGGCTACACCTTC	CASSELIQGATGYGYTF
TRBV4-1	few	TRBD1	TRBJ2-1	TGCGCCAGCAGCCAAGGGGGACAGACTTACAATGAGCAGTTCTTC	CASSQGGQTYNEQFF
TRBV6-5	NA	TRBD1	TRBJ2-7	TGTGCCAGCAGGCAGGGACAGGGACTCTACGAGCAGTACTTC	CASRQGQGLYEQYF
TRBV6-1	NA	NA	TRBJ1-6	TGTGCCAGCAGTGAACCTGGGGGTCAGGGGAAAAATTCACCCCTCCACTTT	CASSEPGGQGKNSPLHF
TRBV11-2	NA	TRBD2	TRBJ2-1	TGTGCCAGCAGCCTCCTAGGGACTAGCGGGGGGGCCTATGAGCAGTTCTTC	CASSLLGTSGGAYEQFF
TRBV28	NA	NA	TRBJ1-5	TGTGCCAGCAGTTTATTCGGGACAACGGCTCAGCCCCAGCATTTT	CASSLFGTTAQPQHF
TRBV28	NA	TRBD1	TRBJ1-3	TGTGCCAGCAGTTTAGAGGACAGGCCCGGAAACACCATATATTTT	CASSLEDRPGNTIYF
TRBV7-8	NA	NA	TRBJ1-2	TGTGCCAGCAGCTTAGATTACAGGGTTGGCTACACCTTC	CASSLDYRVGYTF
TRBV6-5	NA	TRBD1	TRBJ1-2	TGTGCCAGCAGTATGACAGGGACTAACTATGGCTACACCTTC	CASSMTGTNYGYTF
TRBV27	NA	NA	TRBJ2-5	TGTGCCAGCAGTTTGGCGGCGGGGCAGGAGACCCAGTACTTC	CASSLAAGQETQYF
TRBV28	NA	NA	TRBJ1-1	TGTGCCAGCAGTTTATCCAGGGGTGAAGCTTTCTTT	CASSLSRGEAFF
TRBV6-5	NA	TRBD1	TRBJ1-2	TGTGCCTCCCGTCCAGGGGGATTTGGCTACACCTTC	CASRPGGFGYTF
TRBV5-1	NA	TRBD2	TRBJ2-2	TGCGCCAGCAGCGACCAGCGGGGGGGAGACACCGGGGAGCTGTTTTTT	CASSDQRGGDTGELFF
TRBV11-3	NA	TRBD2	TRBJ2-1	TGTGCCAGCTCCGGTTCGCGGGGGGCCCAGCAGTTCTTC	CASSGSRGAQQFF
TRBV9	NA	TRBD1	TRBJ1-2	TGTGCCAGCAGCGTAACGGGACAGCCTTATGGTGATGGCTACACCTTC	CASSVTGQPYGDGYTF
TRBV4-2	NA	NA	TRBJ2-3	TGTGCCAGCAGCCCCGAGGGGACGGGGGACAGCACAGATACGCAGTATTTT	CASSPEGTGDSTDTQYF
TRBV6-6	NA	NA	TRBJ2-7	TGTGCCAGCAACCTATCGGGGGAGTACGACGAGCAGTACTTC	CASNLSGEYDEQYF
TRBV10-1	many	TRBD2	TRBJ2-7	TGCGCCAGCAGTGAAGGAGTCGGGGGGTTCTACGAGCAGTACTTC	CASSEGVGGFYEQYF
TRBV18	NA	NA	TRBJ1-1	TGTGCCAGCTCACCAAGAACGGTCGGAGGGGCGGGGGAGAACACTGAAGCTTTCTTT	CASSPRTVGGAGENTEAFF
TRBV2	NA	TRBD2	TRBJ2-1	TGTGCCAGCTTGGCGGGGGATAACAATGAGCAGTTCTTC	CASLAGDNNEQFF
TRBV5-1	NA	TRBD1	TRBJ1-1	TGCGCCAGCAGCTGGACAGGGAAGACTGAAGCTTTCTTT	CASSWTGKTEAFF
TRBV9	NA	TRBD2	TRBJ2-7	TGTGCCAGCAGCGTTAGCGGGGCCATTTCCTACGAGCAGTACTTC	CASSVSGAISYEQYF
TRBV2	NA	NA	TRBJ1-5	TGTGCCAGCAGCGAACAGGGAAATCAGCCCCAGCATTTT	CASSEQGNQPQHF